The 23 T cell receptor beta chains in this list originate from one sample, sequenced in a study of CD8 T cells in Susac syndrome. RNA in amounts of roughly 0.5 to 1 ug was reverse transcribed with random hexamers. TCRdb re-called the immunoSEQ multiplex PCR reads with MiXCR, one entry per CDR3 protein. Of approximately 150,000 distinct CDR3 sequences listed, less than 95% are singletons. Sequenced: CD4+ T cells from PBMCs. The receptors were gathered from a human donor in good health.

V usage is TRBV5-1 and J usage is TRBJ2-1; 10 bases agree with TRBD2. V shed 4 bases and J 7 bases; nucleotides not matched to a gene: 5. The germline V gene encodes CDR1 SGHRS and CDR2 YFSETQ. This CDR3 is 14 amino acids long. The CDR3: CASSTGLASNEQFF. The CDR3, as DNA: TGCGCCAGCAGCACGGGACTAGCGTCGAATGAGCAGTTCTTC.

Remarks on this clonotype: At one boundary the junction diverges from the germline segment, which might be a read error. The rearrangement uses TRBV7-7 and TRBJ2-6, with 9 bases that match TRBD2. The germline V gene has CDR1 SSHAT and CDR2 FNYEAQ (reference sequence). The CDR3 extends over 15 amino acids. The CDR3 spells CASSLAGAGANVLTF. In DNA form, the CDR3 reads TGTGCTAGCAGCTTAGCGGGAGCGGGGGCCAACGTCCTGACTTTC.

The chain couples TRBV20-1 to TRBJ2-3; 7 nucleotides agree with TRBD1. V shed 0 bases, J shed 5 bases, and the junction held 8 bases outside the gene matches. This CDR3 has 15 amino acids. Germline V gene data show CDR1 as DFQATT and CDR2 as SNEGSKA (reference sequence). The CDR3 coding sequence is TGCAGTGCTAGAGATATCCAAACAGGGGTAGATACGCAGTATTTT. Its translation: CSARDIQTGVDTQYF.

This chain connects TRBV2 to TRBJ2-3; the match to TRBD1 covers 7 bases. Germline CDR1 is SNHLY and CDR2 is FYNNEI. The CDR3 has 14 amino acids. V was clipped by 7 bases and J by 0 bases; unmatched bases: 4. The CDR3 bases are TGTGCCAGCAATTCGGACAGGAGCACAGATACGCAGTATTTT. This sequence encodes CASNSDRSTDTQYF.

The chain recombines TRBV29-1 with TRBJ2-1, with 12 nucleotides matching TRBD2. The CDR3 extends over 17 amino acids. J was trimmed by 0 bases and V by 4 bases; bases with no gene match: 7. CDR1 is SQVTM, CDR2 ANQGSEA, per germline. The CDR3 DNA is TGCAGCGTTGGGGGGACTAGCGGGCCGAGCTCCTACAATGAGCAGTTCTTC. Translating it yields CSVGGTSGPSSYNEQFF.

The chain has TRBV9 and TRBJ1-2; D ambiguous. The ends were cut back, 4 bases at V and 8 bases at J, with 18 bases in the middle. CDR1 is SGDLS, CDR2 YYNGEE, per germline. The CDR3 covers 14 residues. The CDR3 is CASSPRFGPLGYTF. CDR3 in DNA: TGTGCCAGCAGCCCCCGGTTCGGCCCCTTGGGCTACACCTTC. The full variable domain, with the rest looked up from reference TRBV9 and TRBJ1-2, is DSGVTQTPKHLITATGQRVTLRCSPRSGDLSVYWYQQSLDQGLQFLIQYYNGEERAKGNILERFSAQQFPDLHSELNLSSLELGDSALYFCASSPRFGPLGYTFGSGTRLTVV.

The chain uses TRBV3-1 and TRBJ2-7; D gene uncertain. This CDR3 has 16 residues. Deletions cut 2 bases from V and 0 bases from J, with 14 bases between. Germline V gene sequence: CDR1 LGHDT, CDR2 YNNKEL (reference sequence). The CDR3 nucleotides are TGTGCCAGCAGCCAACTGATGACCTTGCACTCCTACGAGCAGTACTTC. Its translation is CASSQLMTLHSYEQYF.

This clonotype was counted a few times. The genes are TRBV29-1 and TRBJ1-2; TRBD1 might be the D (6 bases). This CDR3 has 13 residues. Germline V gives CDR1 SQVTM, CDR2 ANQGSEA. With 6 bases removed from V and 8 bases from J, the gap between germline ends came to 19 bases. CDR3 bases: TGCAGCGTCGACGGGGGCACCACTGGGGGCTACACCTTC. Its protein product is CSVDGGTTGGYTF.

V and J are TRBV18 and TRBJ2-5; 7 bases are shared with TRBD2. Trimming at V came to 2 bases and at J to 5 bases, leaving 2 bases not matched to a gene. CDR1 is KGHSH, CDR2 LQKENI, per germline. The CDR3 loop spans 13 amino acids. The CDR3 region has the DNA TGTGCCAGCTCACCAAGTAGCGGGGAGACCCAGTACTTC. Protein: CASSPSSGETQYF.

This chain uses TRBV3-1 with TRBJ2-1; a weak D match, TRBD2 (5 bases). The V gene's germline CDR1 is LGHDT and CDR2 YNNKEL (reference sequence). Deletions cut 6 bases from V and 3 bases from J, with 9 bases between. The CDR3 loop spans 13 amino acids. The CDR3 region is CASRSGSYNEQFF. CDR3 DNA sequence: TGTGCCAGCAGGTCGGGAAGCTACAATGAGCAGTTCTTC.

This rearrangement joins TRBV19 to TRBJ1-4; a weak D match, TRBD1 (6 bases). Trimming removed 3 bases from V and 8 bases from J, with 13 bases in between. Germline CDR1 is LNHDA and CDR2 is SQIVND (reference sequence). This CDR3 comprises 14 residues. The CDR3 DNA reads TGTGCCAGTAGTATGATGGGCAGGGGAGAAAAACTGTTTTTT. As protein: CASSMMGRGEKLFF.

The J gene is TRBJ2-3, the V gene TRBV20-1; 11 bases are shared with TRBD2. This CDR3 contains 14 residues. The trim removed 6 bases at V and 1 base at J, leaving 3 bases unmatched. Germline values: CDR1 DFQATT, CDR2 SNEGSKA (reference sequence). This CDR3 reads CSAKLAGGTDTQYF. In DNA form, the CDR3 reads TGCAGTGCAAAACTAGCGGGAGGCACAGATACGCAGTATTTT.

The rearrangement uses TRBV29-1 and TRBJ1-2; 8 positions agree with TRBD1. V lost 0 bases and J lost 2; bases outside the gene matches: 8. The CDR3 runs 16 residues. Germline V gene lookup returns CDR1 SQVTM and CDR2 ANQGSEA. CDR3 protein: CSVEDLRRQGNYGYTF. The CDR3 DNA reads TGCAGCGTTGAAGATCTGAGGAGACAGGGGAACTATGGCTACACCTTC.

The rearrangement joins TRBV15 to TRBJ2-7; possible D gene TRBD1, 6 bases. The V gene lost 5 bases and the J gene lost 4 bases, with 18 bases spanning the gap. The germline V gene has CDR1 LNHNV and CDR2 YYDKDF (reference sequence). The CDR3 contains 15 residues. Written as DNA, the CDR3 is TGTGCCACCAGCTCCCCGAGCAGGGGCCGGTACGAGCAGTACTTC. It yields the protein CATSSPSRGRYEQYF.

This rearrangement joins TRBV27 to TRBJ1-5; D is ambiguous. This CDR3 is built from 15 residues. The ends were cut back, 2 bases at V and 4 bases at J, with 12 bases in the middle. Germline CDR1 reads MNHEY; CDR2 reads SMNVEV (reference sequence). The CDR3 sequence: CASSLEGTRNQPQHF. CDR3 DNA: TGTGCCAGCAGTTTAGAGGGCACCCGAAATCAGCCCCAGCATTTT.

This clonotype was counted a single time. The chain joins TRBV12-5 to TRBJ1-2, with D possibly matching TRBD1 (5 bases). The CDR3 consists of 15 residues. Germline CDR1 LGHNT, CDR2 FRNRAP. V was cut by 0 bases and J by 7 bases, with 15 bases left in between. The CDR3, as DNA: TGTGCTAGTGGTTTGGTACCAGGGCCTTCGAGTGGCTACACCTTC. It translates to CASGLVPGPSSGYTF.

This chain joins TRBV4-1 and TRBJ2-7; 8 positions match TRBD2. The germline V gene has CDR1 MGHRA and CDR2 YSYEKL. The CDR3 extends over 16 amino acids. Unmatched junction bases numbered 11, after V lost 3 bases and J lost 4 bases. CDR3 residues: CASSQPPGRAPYEQYF. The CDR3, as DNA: TGCGCCAGCAGCCAGCCCCCCGGGAGGGCCCCATACGAGCAGTACTTC.

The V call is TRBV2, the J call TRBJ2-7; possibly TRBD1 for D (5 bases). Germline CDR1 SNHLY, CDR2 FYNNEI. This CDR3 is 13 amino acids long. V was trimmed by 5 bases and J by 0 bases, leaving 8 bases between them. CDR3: CASSRQLSYEQYF. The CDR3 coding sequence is TGTGCCAGCAGTAGACAGCTCTCCTACGAGCAGTACTTC. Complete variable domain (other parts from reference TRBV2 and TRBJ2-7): EPEVTQTPSHQVTQMGQEVILRCVPISNHLYFYWYRQILGQKVEFLVSFYNNEISEKSEIFDDQFSVERPDGSNFTLKIRSTKLEDSAMYFCASSRQLSYEQYFGPGTRLTVT.

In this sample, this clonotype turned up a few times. For the CDR3, the DNA is TGTGCCAGCAGTTTAGACAGGGGGCTCGGTGAGCAGTTCTTC. Amino acids: CASSLDRGLGEQFF. The chain carries TRBV12-3 or TRBV12-4 and TRBJ2-1; 9 nucleotides agree with TRBD1. The length of the CDR3 is 14 residues. Trimming removed 1 base from V and 9 bases from J; junction bases left unmatched: 4.

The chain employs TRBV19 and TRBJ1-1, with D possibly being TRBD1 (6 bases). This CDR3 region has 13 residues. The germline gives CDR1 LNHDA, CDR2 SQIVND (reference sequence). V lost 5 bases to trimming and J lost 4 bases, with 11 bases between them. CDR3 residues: CASSLSTGTEAFF. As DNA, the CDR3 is TGTGCCAGTAGTCTCTCGACAGGCACTGAAGCTTTCTTT.

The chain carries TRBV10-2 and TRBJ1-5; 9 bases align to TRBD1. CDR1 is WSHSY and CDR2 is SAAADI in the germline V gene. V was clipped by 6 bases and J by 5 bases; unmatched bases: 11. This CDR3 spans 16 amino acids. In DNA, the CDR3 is TGCGCCAGCAGACCCACCGGGACAGGGAGAGATCAGCCCCAGCATTTT. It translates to CASRPTGTGRDQPQHF.

For the CDR3, the DNA is TGTGCCAGCAGTGAAGGACAGATTCTCGCCTTAGGCTACACCTTC. Translating it yields CASSEGQILALGYTF. The chain uses TRBV2 and TRBJ1-2, with D perhaps TRBD1 (5 bases). V lost 1 base and J lost 8, with 17 bases in between. This CDR3 is built from 15 residues. The germline CDR1 and CDR2 sequences are SNHLY and FYNNEI.

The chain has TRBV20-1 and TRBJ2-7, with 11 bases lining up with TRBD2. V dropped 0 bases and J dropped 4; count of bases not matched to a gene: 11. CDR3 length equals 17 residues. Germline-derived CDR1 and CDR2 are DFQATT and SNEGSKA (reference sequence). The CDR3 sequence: CSARDRWLAGGVYEQYF. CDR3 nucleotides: TGCAGTGCTAGAGATCGGTGGCTAGCGGGAGGAGTTTACGAGCAGTACTTC.